These 3 T cell receptor beta chains share one sample of origin, sequenced in a study of OX40 agonist ivuxolimab in advanced cancers. Generated by immunoSEQ multiplex PCR, the TCRdb table keeps only in-frame clones and is missing some. The sample gives tens of thousands of clones, more than 85% of which show up once; around 0.4% is in the top ten. This specimen consisted of CD4+ or CD8+ T cells sorted from blood, obtained in a trial of the OX40 agonist ivuxolimab. These receptors all come from an adult with an advanced solid tumor such as melanoma, head and neck, liver or kidney cancer.

The chain combines TRBV30 with TRBJ1-6; 7 nucleotides line up with TRBD1. Germline values: CDR1 GTSNPN, CDR2 SVGIG (reference sequence). The V segment lost 4 bases and the J segment 7 bases; nucleotides outside the gene matches: 10. The CDR3 is 15 residues long. DNA for the CDR3: TGTGCCTGGAAAGCTGGGACAGCTTGGAATTCACCCCTCCACTTT. This codes for CAWKAGTAWNSPLHF.

V is TRBV10-3 and J is TRBJ1-5, with D perhaps matching TRBD1 (6 bases). CDR3 length: 15 residues. The germline V gene has CDR1 ENHRY and CDR2 SYGVKD. Trimming stripped 3 bases from V and 2 bases from J, with 11 bases between. The CDR3 DNA reads as TGTGCCATCAGTGATGCGGGGGCGGGCAATCAGCCCCAGCATTTT. Amino acid sequence: CAISDAGAGNQPQHF.

This chain joins TRBV6-4 and TRBJ2-3, with D perhaps matching TRBD1 or TRBD2 (5 bases each). Trimming cost V 7 bases and J 0 bases, with 14 bases left between them. CDR1 MRHNA and CDR2 SNTAGT come from the germline V gene. The CDR3 sequence is 15 residues long. CDR3 residues: CASMERGGSTDTQYF. The CDR3 region has the DNA TGTGCCAGCATGGAGAGGGGCGGGAGCACAGATACGCAGTATTTT.